Listed below are T cell receptor beta chains from one sample, sequenced in a study of CD8 T cells in Susac syndrome. One entry per CDR3 protein results from TCRdb running MiXCR on the immunoSEQ multiplex PCR reads. The sample has fewer than 100,000 distinct CDR3 sequences; 90% to 95% are singletons. Sequences were obtained from CD8+ T cells from PBMCs. The source is a human donor with multiple sclerosis. Each CDR3 is given with its conserved first and last residue. The D gene is left open where the match is weak. Size values are once, few and many counts, or a class for expanded clones, and some rows have none.

j_call clone_size d_call v_call cdr3_aa cdr3_nt
TRBJ2-1 NA NA TRBV6-2/TRBV6-3 CASSPSTSSYNEQFF TGTGCCAGCAGCCCTTCGACATCCTCCTACAATGAGCAGTTCTTC
TRBJ2-3 NA NA TRBV27 CASGPRDTQYF TGTGCCAGCGGTCCTAGGGATACGCAGTATTTT
TRBJ2-1 NA TRBD1 TRBV29-1 CSVGGGTGDEQFF TGCAGCGTTGGGGGCGGGACAGGGGATGAGCAGTTCTTC
TRBJ1-2 NA NA TRBV27 CASSETGNYGYTF TGTGCCAGCAGTGAGACGGGAAACTATGGCTACACCTTC
TRBJ1-2 once NA TRBV2 CASEFSSRVKNYGYTF TGTGCCAGCGAATTTTCGTCAAGGGTTAAAAACTATGGCTACACCTTC
TRBJ1-3 NA TRBD1 TRBV4-3 CASSQDAQGAVAGNTIYF TGCGCCAGCAGCCAAGACGCCCAGGGGGCTGTAGCTGGAAACACCATATATTTT
TRBJ1-3 once TRBD1 TRBV12-3/TRBV12-4 CASSGQGTGNTIYF TGTGCCAGCAGTGGACAGGGCACTGGAAACACCATATATTTT
TRBJ2-5 once TRBD2 TRBV11-2 CASSLFAGGLKETQYF TGTGCCAGCAGCTTATTCGCGGGGGGGCTTAAAGAGACCCAGTACTTC
TRBJ1-5 NA NA TRBV6-1 CASRIDNWSNQPQHF TGTGCCAGCAGGATTGACAATTGGAGCAATCAGCCCCAGCATTTT
TRBJ1-3 once NA TRBV9 CASSAELGNTIYF TGTGCCAGCAGCGCCGAGCTGGGAAACACCATATATTTT
TRBJ1-1 NA NA TRBV29-1 CSVGVGNTEAFF TGCAGCGTTGGTGTGGGGAACACTGAAGCTTTCTTT
TRBJ1-2 NA NA TRBV28 CASSLIRGHYTF TGTGCCAGCAGTTTAATCAGGGGACACTACACCTTC
TRBJ2-7 NA TRBD2 TRBV12-3/TRBV12-4 CASSLGLADYEQYF TGTGCCAGCAGTCTGGGACTAGCGGACTACGAGCAGTACTTC
TRBJ1-5 NA NA TRBV12-3/TRBV12-4 CASSSSPGVEQPQHF TGTGCCAGCAGTTCGAGTCCGGGGGTAGAGCAGCCCCAGCATTTT
TRBJ2-7 NA TRBD2 TRBV3-1 CASSDTSGLAGAEQYF TGTGCCAGCAGTGACACCAGCGGACTAGCTGGAGCCGAGCAGTACTTC
TRBJ2-7 once NA TRBV5-6 CASSQGPPVRSSYEQYF TGTGCCAGCAGCCAGGGACCGCCAGTCCGTTCCTCCTACGAGCAGTACTTC
TRBJ2-3 NA TRBD2 TRBV28 CASIPGGGRADTQYF TGTGCCAGCATCCCCGGGGGCGGGAGGGCAGATACGCAGTATTTT
TRBJ2-3 NA TRBD2 TRBV2 CASSRLAGGPTDTQYF TGTGCCAGCAGTCGCTTAGCGGGAGGGCCAACAGATACGCAGTATTTT
TRBJ2-3 NA TRBD2 TRBV20-1 CSARDARDYTEATDTQYF TGCAGTGCTAGAGATGCTCGGGACTACACAGAAGCCACAGATACGCAGTATTTT
TRBJ2-1 NA NA TRBV3-1 CASSQSGGAYNEQFF TGTGCCAGCAGCCAAAGTGGGGGGGCGTACAATGAGCAGTTCTTC
TRBJ1-4 NA NA TRBV28 CASSPPGRFNEKLFF TGTGCCAGCAGTCCCCCGGGACGGTTTAATGAAAAACTGTTTTTT
TRBJ2-3 NA NA TRBV9 CASSGVTGATSTDTQYF TGTGCCAGCAGCGGCGTAACAGGAGCTACTAGCACAGATACGCAGTATTTT
TRBJ1-6 NA NA TRBV5-1 CASSPGPQGNSPLHF TGCGCCAGCAGCCCCGGGCCTCAGGGAAATTCACCCCTCCACTTT
TRBJ1-1 NA TRBD1 TRBV3-1 CASSLDGGTAILNTEAFF TGTGCCAGCAGCCTCGACGGAGGGACAGCGATCTTGAACACTGAAGCTTTCTTT
TRBJ2-2 NA TRBD2 TRBV6-5 CASSPSGRYTGELFF TGTGCCAGCAGCCCTAGCGGGAGGTACACCGGGGAGCTGTTTTTT
TRBJ2-1 NA NA TRBV6-2/TRBV6-3 CASSYPSNEQFF TGTGCCAGCAGTTACCCGAGCAATGAGCAGTTCTTC
TRBJ2-7 NA NA TRBV18 CASSPPGPAVEQYF TGTGCCAGCTCACCACCGGGACCCGCGGTCGAGCAGTACTTC
TRBJ2-5 NA NA TRBV11-2 CASSLNREVETQYF TGTGCCAGCAGCTTAAACAGGGAGGTCGAGACCCAGTACTTC
TRBJ2-1 NA TRBD1 TRBV5-8 CASSLGTGYNEQFF TGTGCCAGCAGCTTGGGGACAGGGTACAATGAGCAGTTCTTC
TRBJ1-6 NA NA TRBV14 CASSQETGTLHHSYNSPLHF TGTGCCAGCAGCCAAGAAACGGGTACTCTCCACCACTCCTATAATTCACCCCTCCACTTT
TRBJ2-1 NA NA TRBV13 CASSLETGSYNEQFF TGTGCCAGCAGCTTAGAGACAGGTTCCTACAATGAGCAGTTCTTC
TRBJ1-4 NA TRBD1 TRBV5-1 CASSTGTGENDEKLFF TGCGCCAGCAGCACAGGGACAGGGGAAAACGATGAAAAACTGTTTTTT
TRBJ2-7 NA NA TRBV11-2 CASSTGTPGEQYF TGTGCCAGCAGCACCGGGACTCCCGGAGAGCAGTACTTC
TRBJ2-7 NA TRBD1 TRBV2 CASSAWTGVSYEQYF TGTGCCAGCAGTGCATGGACAGGGGTAAGCTACGAGCAGTACTTC
TRBJ1-2 NA NA TRBV28 CASSLGTTYGYTF TGTGCCAGCAGTTTGGGGACCACCTATGGCTACACCTTC
TRBJ1-1 once NA TRBV9 CASSAGVGTEAFF TGTGCCAGCAGCGCAGGGGTAGGGACTGAAGCTTTCTTT
TRBJ2-1 NA NA TRBV4-1 CASSHQYNEQFF TGCGCCAGCAGCCACCAGTACAATGAGCAGTTCTTC